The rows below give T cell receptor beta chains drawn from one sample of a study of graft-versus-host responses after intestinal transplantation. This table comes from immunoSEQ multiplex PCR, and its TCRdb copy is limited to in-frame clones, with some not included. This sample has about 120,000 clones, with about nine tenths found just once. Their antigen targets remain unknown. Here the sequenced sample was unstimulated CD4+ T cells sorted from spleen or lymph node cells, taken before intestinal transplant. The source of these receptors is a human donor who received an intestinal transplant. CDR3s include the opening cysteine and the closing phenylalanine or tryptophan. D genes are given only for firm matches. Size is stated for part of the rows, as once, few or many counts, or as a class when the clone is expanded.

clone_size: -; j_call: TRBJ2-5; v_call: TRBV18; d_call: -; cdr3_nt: TGTGCCAGCTCACCTTTCGGACAGACCCAAGAGACCCAGTACTTC; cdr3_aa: CASSPFGQTQETQYF
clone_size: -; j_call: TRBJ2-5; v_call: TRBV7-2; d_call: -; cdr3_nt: TGTGCCAGCAGCGCTACAGGGCTTGGAGAGACCCAGTACTTC; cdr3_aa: CASSATGLGETQYF
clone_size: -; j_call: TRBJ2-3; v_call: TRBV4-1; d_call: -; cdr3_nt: TGCGCCAGCAGCCAGCGCTTCACAGATACGCAGTATTTT; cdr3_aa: CASSQRFTDTQYF
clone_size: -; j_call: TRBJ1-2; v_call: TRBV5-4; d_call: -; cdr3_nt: TGTGCCAGCAGCTTCGGACAGAACTATGGCTACACCTTC; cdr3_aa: CASSFGQNYGYTF
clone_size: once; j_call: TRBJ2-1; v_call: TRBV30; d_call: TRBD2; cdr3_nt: TGTGCCTGGACCCGAGCGGGGGACAATGAGCAGTTCTTC; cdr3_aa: CAWTRAGDNEQFF
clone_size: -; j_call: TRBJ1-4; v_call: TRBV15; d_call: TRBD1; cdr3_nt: TGTGCCACCAGCAGACCCGGACAGGGGGCGGGTGAAAAACTGTTTTTT; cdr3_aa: CATSRPGQGAGEKLFF
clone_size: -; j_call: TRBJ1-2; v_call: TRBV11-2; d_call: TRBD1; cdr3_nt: TGTGCCAGCAGAAATTCCGGGACAGGGGCCAACTATGGCTACACCTTC; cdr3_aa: CASRNSGTGANYGYTF
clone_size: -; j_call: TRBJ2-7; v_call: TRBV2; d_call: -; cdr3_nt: TGTGCCAGCAGTGAAGGTACCCAGGGTTGGGAGCAGTACTTC; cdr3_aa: CASSEGTQGWEQYF
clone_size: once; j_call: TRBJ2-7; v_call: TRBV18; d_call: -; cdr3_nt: TGTGCCAGCTCACCAGTCTCCGGGTACGAGCAGTACTTC; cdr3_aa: CASSPVSGYEQYF
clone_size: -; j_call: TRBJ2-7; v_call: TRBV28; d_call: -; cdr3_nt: TGTGCCAGCAGTTTGGTCTCCGGGGGTTTTTACGAGCAGTACTTC; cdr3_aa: CASSLVSGGFYEQYF
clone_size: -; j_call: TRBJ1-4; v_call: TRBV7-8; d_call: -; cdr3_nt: TGTGCCAGCAGCCTTTGGGCTCCTGGGGAAAAACTGTTTTTT; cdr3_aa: CASSLWAPGEKLFF
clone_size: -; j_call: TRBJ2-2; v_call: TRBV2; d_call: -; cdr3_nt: TGTGCCAGCAGTGGAGTGGGGGGAGGCACCGGGGAGCTGTTTTTT; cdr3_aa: CASSGVGGGTGELFF
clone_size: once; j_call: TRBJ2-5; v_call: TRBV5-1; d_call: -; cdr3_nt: TGCGCCAGCAGCTTGGGCGGGGCTACGCAAGAGACCCAGTACTTC; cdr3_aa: CASSLGGATQETQYF
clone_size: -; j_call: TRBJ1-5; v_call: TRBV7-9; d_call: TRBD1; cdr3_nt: TGTGCCAGCAGCAATCACCTACAGGGGGCAACCGGCAATCAGCCCCAGCATTTT; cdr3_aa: CASSNHLQGATGNQPQHF
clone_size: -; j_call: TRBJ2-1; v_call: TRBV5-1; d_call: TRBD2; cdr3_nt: TGCGCCAGCAGCTCCCTACAGCGGGAGGGTCACAATGAGCAGTTCTTC; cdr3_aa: CASSSLQREGHNEQFF
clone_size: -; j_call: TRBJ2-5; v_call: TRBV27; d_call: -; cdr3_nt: TGTGCCAGCAGTTCAAAAGAGACCCAGTACTTC; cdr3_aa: CASSSKETQYF
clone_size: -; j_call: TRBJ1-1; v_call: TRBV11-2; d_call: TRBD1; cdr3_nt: TGTGCCAGCAGCTCAACTACAGGGGAAAGGACTGAAGCTTTCTTT; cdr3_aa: CASSSTTGERTEAFF
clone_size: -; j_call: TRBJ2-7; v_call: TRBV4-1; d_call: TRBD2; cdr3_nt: TGCGCCAGCAGCCAAGGACCCGGGACTAGTTTTCGTGAGCAGCACTTC; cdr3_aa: CASSQGPGTSFREQHF
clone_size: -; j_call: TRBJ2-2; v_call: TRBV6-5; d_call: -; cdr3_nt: TGTGCCAGCAGTTACTGGAGCACCGGGGAGCTGTTTTTT; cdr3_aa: CASSYWSTGELFF
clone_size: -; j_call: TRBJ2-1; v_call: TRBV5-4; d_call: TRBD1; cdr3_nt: TGTGCCAGCAGCTACTACGTGGGACAGGGGGTCAATGAGCAGTTCTTC; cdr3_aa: CASSYYVGQGVNEQFF
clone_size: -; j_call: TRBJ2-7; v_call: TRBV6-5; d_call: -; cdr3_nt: TGTGCCAGCAGTTACTCGCCCGCGGAGTCCTACGAGCAGTACTTC; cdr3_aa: CASSYSPAESYEQYF
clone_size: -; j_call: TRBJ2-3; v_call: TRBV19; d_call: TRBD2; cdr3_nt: TGTGCCAGTAGTACACTAGCGGGAGGGCGGAAAGATACGCAGTATTTT; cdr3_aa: CASSTLAGGRKDTQYF
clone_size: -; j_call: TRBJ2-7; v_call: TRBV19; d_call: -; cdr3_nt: TGTGCCAGTAGTACCCTGTCCAGGGGATACTACGAGCAGTACTTC; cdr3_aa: CASSTLSRGYYEQYF